Below are 12 T cell receptor beta chains sequenced from a single sample in a study of blood T cell repertoires in COVID-19. The protocol was immunoSEQ multiplex PCR, while the TCRdb copy is restricted to in-frame clones and leaves out a portion. The sample includes around 59,000 clones, 85% to 90% of them seen just once. The specimen was peripheral blood. All receptors derive from a man aged 55 to 70 with acute or convalescent COVID-19.

This chain joins TRBV28 and TRBJ1-5; D possibly corresponds to TRBD1 (5 bases). In germline, CDR1 is MDHEN, CDR2 SYDVKM. CDR3 length: 13 residues. V dropped 7 bases and J dropped 6 bases, with 13 bases sitting between them. CDR3 sequence (DNA): TGTGCCAGCACGAAGGAGGGGATTCAGCCCCAGCATTTT. It codes for CASTKEGIQPQHF.

The chain links TRBV18 to TRBJ1-5, with a weak D call TRBD1 (6 bases). From germline, CDR1 is KGHSH and CDR2 LQKENI. Trimming shortened V by 5 bases and J by 6 bases, and 14 bases separated the two germline ends. The CDR3 consists of 14 residues. The CDR3 sequence is CASSEQGWSQPQHF. The CDR3 DNA sequence: TGTGCCAGCTCAGAACAGGGTTGGAGTCAGCCCCAGCATTTT.

The J gene is TRBJ2-7, the V gene TRBV9, with 8 bases that match TRBD2. Germline V CDR1 and CDR2: SGDLS, YYNGEE. The CDR3 extends over 15 amino acids. V was clipped by 3 bases and J by 3 bases; unmatched bases: 8. The CDR3 loop is CASSGGSGRHYEQYF. The DNA for the CDR3 is TGTGCCAGCAGCGGAGGGAGCGGGAGACACTACGAGCAGTACTTC. The full variable domain, its missing parts supplied by reference TRBV9 and TRBJ2-7, is DSGVTQTPKHLITATGQRVTLRCSPRSGDLSVYWYQQSLDQGLQFLIQYYNGEERAKGNILERFSAQQFPDLHSELNLSSLELGDSALYFCASSGGSGRHYEQYFGPGTRLTVT.

The genes are TRBV10-3 and TRBJ2-5, with TRBD2 matching 8 bases. V shed 2 bases, J shed 5 bases, and the junction held 4 bases outside the gene matches. Looked up from germline, CDR1 is ENHRY and CDR2 is SYGVKD. The CDR3 consists of 14 residues. The CDR3 coding sequence is TGTGCCATCAGTGAGCGGGAGGGCCGGGAGACCCAGTACTTC. Translated: CAISEREGRETQYF.

This chain links TRBV29-1 with TRBJ1-2, with 7 positions matching TRBD1. The CDR3 extends over 12 amino acids. Per germline, CDR1 SQVTM and CDR2 ANQGSEA. The V gene end was trimmed by 7 bases and the J gene end by 7 bases; junction bases not matched to a gene: 9. For the CDR3, the DNA is TGCAGCGCCAGTTATACAGGGGTTGGCTACACCTTC. Translation: CSASYTGVGYTF. The full variable domain, with the rest looked up from reference TRBV29-1 and TRBJ1-2, is SAVISQKPSRDICQRGTSLTIQCQVDSQVTMMFWYRQQPGQSLTLIATANQGSEATYESGFVIDKFPISRPNLTFSTLTVSNMSPEDSSIYLCSASYTGVGYTFGSGTRLTVV.

V and J are TRBV5-4 and TRBJ2-7, with TRBD1 identical over 8 bases. Germline V gene data show CDR1 as SGHNT and CDR2 as YYREEE (reference sequence). The CDR3 runs 16 residues. The V and J ends lost 0 bases and 5 bases, in that order; junction bases with no gene match: 10. The chain's CDR3 is CASSLGTGTGLDEQYF. CDR3 coding DNA: TGTGCCAGCAGCTTGGGGACAGGGACCGGTCTGGACGAGCAGTACTTC.

V and J are TRBV19 and TRBJ2-3; 9 positions agree with TRBD2. Germline CDR1 LNHDA, CDR2 SQIVND (reference sequence). This CDR3 region has 13 residues. V lost 5 bases to trimming and J lost 9 bases; unmatched junction nucleotides: 6. CDR3 DNA sequence: TGTGCCAGTAGTCCCAGGACTAGCGAAACGCAGTATTTT. This translates into CASSPRTSETQYF.

The chain has TRBV9 and TRBJ2-7; possibly TRBD1 for D (6 bases). This CDR3 is built from 14 residues. V was clipped by 3 bases and J by 3 bases, with 13 bases between them. Looked up from germline, CDR1 is SGDLS and CDR2 is YYNGEE. The CDR3 region is CASSATGTSYEQYF. The CDR3 nucleotides are TGTGCCAGCAGCGCCACCGGGACAAGCTACGAGCAGTACTTC. Full variable domain (outside the CDR3, taken from reference TRBV9 and TRBJ2-7): DSGVTQTPKHLITATGQRVTLRCSPRSGDLSVYWYQQSLDQGLQFLIQYYNGEERAKGNILERFSAQQFPDLHSELNLSSLELGDSALYFCASSATGTSYEQYFGPGTRLTVT.

This clone has only one observation. The chain employs TRBV7-9 and TRBJ1-4, with a weak D call TRBD1 (5 bases). Germline CDR1 SEHNR, CDR2 FQNEAQ (reference sequence). The CDR3 totals 15 residues. V lost 1 base and J lost 4, with 10 bases in between. The CDR3 protein is CASSLGRDFNEKLFF. CDR3 DNA sequence: TGTGCCAGCAGCTTAGGTCGGGACTTTAATGAAAAACTGTTTTTT.

The chain employs TRBV7-2 and TRBJ2-1; possible D gene TRBD2, 6 bases. The V end lost 7 bases, the J end lost 8 bases, and 18 bases lay between the germline ends. The CDR3 runs to 14 residues. Per germline, CDR1 SGHTA and CDR2 FQGNSA. In nucleotides, the CDR3 is TGTGCCAGCAAGCTCACTAGCAACGGCGATGAGCAGTTCTTC. Translation gives CASKLTSNGDEQFF.

The J gene is TRBJ2-7, the V gene TRBV19; TRBD1 agrees at 7 bases. The germline CDR1 and CDR2 sequences are LNHDA and SQIVND (reference sequence). This CDR3 is built from 11 residues. Losses at the gene ends were 10 bases for V and 3 bases for J; bases not matched to a gene: 3. The CDR3 sequence is CATGTVYEQYF. DNA of the CDR3: TGTGCCACCGGGACAGTCTACGAGCAGTACTTC.

The chain uses TRBV7-9 and TRBJ1-1; no definite D call. Trimming removed 3 bases at V and 7 bases at J, with 9 bases between. Germline lookup yields CDR1 SEHNR and CDR2 FQNEAQ (reference sequence). The CDR3 is 12 amino acids. This CDR3 reads CASSFSGDEAFF. CDR3 bases: TGTGCCAGCAGCTTTAGCGGGGATGAAGCTTTCTTT.